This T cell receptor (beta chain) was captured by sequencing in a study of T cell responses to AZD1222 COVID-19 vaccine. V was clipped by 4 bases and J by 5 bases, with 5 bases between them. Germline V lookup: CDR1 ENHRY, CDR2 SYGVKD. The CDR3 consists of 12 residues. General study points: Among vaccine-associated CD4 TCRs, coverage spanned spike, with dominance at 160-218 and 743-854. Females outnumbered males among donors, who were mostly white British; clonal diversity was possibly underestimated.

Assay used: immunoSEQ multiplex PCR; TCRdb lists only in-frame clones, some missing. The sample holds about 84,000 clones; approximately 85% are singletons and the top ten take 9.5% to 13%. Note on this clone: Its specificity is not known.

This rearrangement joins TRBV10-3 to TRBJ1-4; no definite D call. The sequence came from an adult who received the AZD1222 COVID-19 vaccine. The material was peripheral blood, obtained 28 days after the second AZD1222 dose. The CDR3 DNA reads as TGTGCCATCAGTGTAGAAAATGAAAAACTGTTTTTT. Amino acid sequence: CAISVENEKLFF.